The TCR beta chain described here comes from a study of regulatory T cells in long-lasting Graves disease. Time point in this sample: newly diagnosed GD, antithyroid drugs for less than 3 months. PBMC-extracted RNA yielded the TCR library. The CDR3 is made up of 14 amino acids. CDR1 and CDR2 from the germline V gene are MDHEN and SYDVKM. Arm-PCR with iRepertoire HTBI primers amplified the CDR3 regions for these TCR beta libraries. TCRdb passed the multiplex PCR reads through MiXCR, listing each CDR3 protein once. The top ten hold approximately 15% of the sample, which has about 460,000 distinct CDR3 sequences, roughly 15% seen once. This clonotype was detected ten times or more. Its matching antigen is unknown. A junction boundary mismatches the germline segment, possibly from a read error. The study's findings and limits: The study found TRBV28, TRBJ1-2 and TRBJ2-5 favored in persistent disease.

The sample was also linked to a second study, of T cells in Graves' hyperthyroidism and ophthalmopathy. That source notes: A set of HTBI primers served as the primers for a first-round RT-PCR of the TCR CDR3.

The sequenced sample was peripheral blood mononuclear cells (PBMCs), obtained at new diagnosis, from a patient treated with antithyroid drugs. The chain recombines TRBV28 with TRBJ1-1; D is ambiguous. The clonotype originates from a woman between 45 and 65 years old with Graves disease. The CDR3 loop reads CASSLGLEGTEAFF. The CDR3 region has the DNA TGCGCCAGCAGCTTGGGGTTGGAGGGCACTGAAGCTTTCTTT.